These 24 T cell receptor beta chains originate from one sample sequenced in a study of control samples from healthy donors and cancer patients. Produced via immunoSEQ multiplex PCR; TCRdb's table is partial and in-frame only. The profile shows approximately 170,000 clones, 80% to 95% of them singletons. Sequenced sample: blood. The receptors come from a woman younger than 45 in good health.

A note on this clone: In the same sample, other DNA sequences code for this CDR3. The chain is built from TRBV19 and TRBJ1-5; the match to TRBD1 covers 7 bases. This CDR3 region has 13 residues. J was trimmed by 7 bases and V by 1 base; bases with no gene match: 1. Germline assignment: CDR1 LNHDA and CDR2 SQIVND (reference sequence). CDR3 sequence reads: CASSIGQGQPQHF. In nucleotides, the CDR3 is TGTGCCAGTAGTATAGGACAGGGCCAGCCCCAGCATTTT. Using reference TRBV19 and TRBJ1-5 for the parts outside the CDR3, the full variable domain is DGGITQSPKYLFRKEGQNVTLSCEQNLNHDAMYWYRQDPGQGLRLIYYSQIVNDFQKGDIAEGYSVSREKKESFPLTVTSAQKNPTAFYLCASSIGQGQPQHFGDGTRLSIL.

The chain is built from TRBV18 and TRBJ1-2, with 7 bases matching TRBD1. The germline V gene has CDR1 KGHSH and CDR2 LQKENI. The junction had 10 bases not matched to a gene; V was cut back by 5 bases and J by 7 bases. The CDR3 spans 14 residues. The CDR3 is CASSSTGEGSGYTF. CDR3 in DNA: TGTGCCAGCTCATCTACAGGGGAGGGGTCTGGCTACACCTTC.

The V gene is TRBV28, the J gene TRBJ1-1; 8 nucleotides line up with TRBD1. The ends lost 6 bases at V and 1 base at J; junction bases unmatched: 7. The CDR3 spans 15 residues. Germline-derived CDR1 and CDR2 are MDHEN and SYDVKM. The CDR3 region is CASRPYDRGNTEAFF. The CDR3 region has the DNA TGTGCCAGCAGACCCTATGACAGGGGGAACACTGAAGCTTTCTTT.

V gene TRBV7-2 combines with J gene TRBJ1-5; TRBD1 matches at 9 bases. After removal of 5 bases from V and 6 bases from J, the junction contained 11 bases not matched to a gene. Germline V gene lookup returns CDR1 SGHTA and CDR2 FQGNSA. The CDR3 loop spans 16 amino acids. DNA for the CDR3: TGTGCCAGCAGCCCTAGGACAGGGGCCGGGAGTCAGCCCCAGCATTTT. This gives the protein CASSPRTGAGSQPQHF.

The CDR3 DNA reads TGTGCCAGCAGTGAAGAAAAAGGCAGCCGCTGGAACACCATATATTTT. As protein: CASSEEKGSRWNTIYF. The chain links TRBV6-1 to TRBJ1-3, with D hard to call. The V and J ends lost 1 base and 7 bases respectively, with 17 bases between them. The CDR3 totals 16 residues. The germline V gene encodes CDR1 MNHNS and CDR2 SASEGT.

CDR3 DNA: TGTGCCAGCAGCCAGGTGGAGGGGCAAGAGACCCAGTACTTC. This encodes CASSQVEGQETQYF. The rearrangement joins TRBV4-2 to TRBJ2-5; D may be TRBD2 (6 bases). The CDR3 is made up of 14 amino acids. V was shortened by 3 bases and J by 2 bases, with 10 bases between the two germline ends. Germline CDR1 and CDR2: LGHNA and YNFKEQ.

The rearrangement joins TRBV11-3 to TRBJ2-2; 9 bases fit TRBD1. Germline V gene data show CDR1 as SGHNT and CDR2 as YENEEA. The length of the CDR3 is 15 residues. The trim removed 6 bases at V and 1 base at J, leaving 3 bases unmatched. The CDR3 reads CASSPGQGNTGELFF. As DNA, the CDR3 is TGTGCCAGCAGTCCGGGACAGGGGAACACCGGGGAGCTGTTTTTT.

Only one count was recorded for this clone. V usage is TRBV7-2 and J usage is TRBJ2-7, with TRBD1 matching over 7 bases. Germline CDR1 SGHTA, CDR2 FQGNSA. J was trimmed by 5 bases and V by 3 bases; bases with no gene match: 7. The CDR3 is 14 residues long. The CDR3 DNA reads TGTGCCAGCAGCTTTAGACAGGGAGATCACGAGCAGTACTTC. Protein sequence: CASSFRQGDHEQYF.

Here the CDR3 DNA reads TGTGCCAGCAGCTTAGACAGGGGTAATTCACCCCTCCACTTT. It yields the protein CASSLDRGNSPLHF. The rearrangement links TRBV7-9 to TRBJ1-6; 7 nucleotides match TRBD1. Per germline, CDR1 SEHNR and CDR2 FQNEAQ (reference sequence). This CDR3 is built from 14 residues. V trimming: 1 base; J trimming: 6 bases; junction bases outside the gene matches: 0.

The chain carries TRBV5-4 and TRBJ2-5; D gene unclear. This CDR3 contains 13 residues. The germline V gene has CDR1 SGHNT and CDR2 YYREEE (reference sequence). Trimming shortened V by 4 bases and J by 1 base, and 8 bases separated the two germline ends. CDR3 in amino acids: CASSPGSQETQYF. CDR3 in DNA: TGTGCCAGCAGCCCGGGCAGCCAAGAGACCCAGTACTTC.

The genes are TRBV28 and TRBJ1-3, with D possibly matching TRBD1 (6 bases). V was trimmed by 2 bases and J by 4 bases, leaving 12 bases between them. The CDR3 is made up of 15 amino acids. Germline-derived CDR1 and CDR2 are MDHEN and SYDVKM. CDR3 amino acids: CASSLRGASGNTIYF. As DNA, the CDR3 is TGTGCCAGCAGTTTAAGGGGGGCATCGGGAAACACCATATATTTT.

The table lists this clone with a few counts. The gene calls are TRBV30 and TRBJ2-7; D remains unclear. The CDR3 extends over 15 amino acids. Trimming cost V 4 bases and J 1 base, with 17 bases left between them. Germline loops: CDR1 GTSNPN, CDR2 SVGIG (reference sequence). This CDR3 reads CAWNPQRFGSYEQYF. The CDR3 DNA sequence: TGTGCCTGGAATCCCCAGCGTTTCGGGTCCTACGAGCAGTACTTC.

Written as DNA, the CDR3 is TGTGCCAGTAGTCTGAGGACAGGGAATGAGCAGTTCTTC. As protein: CASSLRTGNEQFF. This chain links TRBV19 with TRBJ2-1, with TRBD1 identical over 8 bases. Germline loops: CDR1 LNHDA, CDR2 SQIVND (reference sequence). The CDR3 runs 13 residues. Unmatched junction bases numbered 4, after V lost 5 bases and J lost 7 bases. Full variable domain (rest looked up from reference TRBV19 and TRBJ2-1): DGGITQSPKYLFRKEGQNVTLSCEQNLNHDAMYWYRQDPGQGLRLIYYSQIVNDFQKGDIAEGYSVSREKKESFPLTVTSAQKNPTAFYLCASSLRTGNEQFFGPGTRLTVL.

This sequence joins TRBV18 and TRBJ1-4; D remains ambiguous. The germline V gene encodes CDR1 KGHSH and CDR2 LQKENI. Trimming pared 1 base from V and 1 base from J, leaving 10 bases between. CDR3 length: 16 amino acids. The CDR3 sequence: CASSPLNSGTNEKLFF. DNA for the CDR3: TGTGCCAGCTCACCACTAAATAGCGGAACTAATGAAAAACTGTTTTTT.

This chain connects TRBV7-9 to TRBJ2-3; D is perhaps TRBD2 (6 bases). V dropped 1 base and J dropped 4 bases, with 9 bases sitting between them. The CDR3 totals 14 residues. Germline V lookup: CDR1 SEHNR, CDR2 FQNEAQ (reference sequence). CDR3 DNA sequence: TGTGCCAGCAGCTTAGGGGACTCTTCAGATACGCAGTATTTT. Translating gives CASSLGDSSDTQYF. The variable domain in full, completed from reference TRBV7-9 and TRBJ2-3, reads DTGVSQNPRHKITKRGQNVTFRCDPISEHNRLYWYRQTLGQGPEFLTYFQNEAQLEKSRLLSDRFSAERPKGSFSTLEIQRTEQGDSAMYLCASSLGDSSDTQYFGPGTRLTVL.

Only one count was recorded for this clone. The CDR3 protein is CASSESTVAKNIQYF. For the CDR3, the DNA is TGTGCCAGCAGTGAATCCACGGTAGCCAAAAACATTCAGTACTTC. The chain couples TRBV6-1 to TRBJ2-4; no clear D. CDR3 size: 15 residues. Germline CDR1 and CDR2: MNHNS and SASEGT. V lost 2 bases, J lost 0 bases, and 8 bases lay in between.

With regard to this clone: The junction and the germline gene differ at one end; a read error may be behind it. The chain employs TRBV2 and TRBJ1-4; D uncertain. Germline V CDR1 and CDR2: SNHLY, FYNNEI. The CDR3 extends over 10 amino acids. The CDR3, as DNA: TGTGCCAGCAGTGCGACCTTTGTTGTTTTT. The encoded protein is CASSATFVVF. Filled out from reference TRBV2 and TRBJ1-4, the complete variable domain reads EPEVTQTPSHQVTQMGQEVILRCVPISNHLYFYWYRQILGQKVEFLVSFYNNEISEKSEIFDDQFSVERPDGSNFTLKIRSTKLEDSAMYFCASSATFVVFGSGTQLSVL.

CDR3 nucleotides: TGTGCCACCAGCAGCACAAACGAGGGCTACAATGAGCAGTTCTTC. The encoded protein is CATSSTNEGYNEQFF. The chain carries TRBV15 and TRBJ2-1; possible D gene TRBD2, 5 bases. Germline V CDR1 and CDR2: LNHNV, YYDKDF (reference sequence). This CDR3 contains 15 residues. V was pared by 3 bases and J by 3 bases, with 12 bases between.

The rearrangement uses TRBV28 and TRBJ1-1; D gene unclear. Per the germline V gene, CDR1 is MDHEN and CDR2 is SYDVKM. The CDR3 sequence is 13 residues long. Trimming removed 4 bases from V and 5 bases from J, with 11 bases in between. The CDR3 here is CASSSGLPTEAFF. The DNA for the CDR3 is TGTGCCAGCAGTTCAGGATTGCCGACTGAAGCTTTCTTT.

The V call is TRBV24-1, the J call TRBJ2-3; TRBD2 might be the D (7 bases). V lost 9 bases and J lost 9, with 12 bases in between. This CDR3 region has 11 residues. CDR1 is KGHDR, CDR2 SFDVKD, per germline. DNA of the CDR3: TGTGCCACCGAGAGGGGGGGAACGCAGTATTTT. This encodes CATERGGTQYF.

This chain connects TRBV15 to TRBJ2-7; 8 bases are shared with TRBD2. The germline gives CDR1 LNHNV, CDR2 YYDKDF (reference sequence). With 2 bases clipped from V and 2 bases from J, the junction kept 8 bases outside the gene matches. The CDR3 has 16 residues. The chain's CDR3 is CATSRPRTSKTYEQYF. The CDR3 region has the DNA TGTGCCACCAGCAGACCCCGGACTAGCAAAACCTACGAGCAGTACTTC.

The V call is TRBV5-4, the J call TRBJ2-3, with D possibly TRBD2 on 7 matching bases. The CDR3 contains 16 residues. Trimming took off 4 bases at V and 0 bases at J, with 15 bases between the two ends. Germline lookup yields CDR1 SGHNT and CDR2 YYREEE (reference sequence). CDR3 region: CASSEGGRISTDTQYF. The DNA of the CDR3 is TGTGCCAGCAGCGAGGGGGGGCGTATTAGCACAGATACGCAGTATTTT.

The chain couples TRBV6-6 to TRBJ1-4, with D unclear. The germline V gene encodes CDR1 MNHNY and CDR2 SVGAGI (reference sequence). V shed 6 bases and J shed 0 bases, with 8 bases lying between them. CDR3 length equals 14 residues. CDR3 loop: CASRPLATNEKLFF. The CDR3, as DNA: TGTGCCAGCAGGCCGTTGGCAACTAATGAAAAACTGTTTTTT.

CDR3 region: CSVGPSGRGTGELFF. CDR3 nucleotides: TGCAGCGTTGGGCCTAGCGGGAGGGGCACCGGGGAGCTGTTTTTT. V gene TRBV29-1 combines with J gene TRBJ2-2, with 12 bases fitting TRBD2. V gave up 4 bases and J gave up 4 bases; unmatched junction bases: 4. CDR3 size: 15 residues. The V gene's germline CDR1 is SQVTM and CDR2 ANQGSEA.